This TCR beta chain was observed in a study of blood T cell repertoires in COVID-19. Study-wide context: Some COVID-19 samples were acute and others convalescent; all came from the United States, Italy and Spain.

Using immunoSEQ multiplex PCR, the repertoire was profiled, and TCRdb retains in-frame clones only, with some absent. Among some 17,000 clones listed, roughly 80% were seen once. This CDR3 is built from 11 residues. Germline V CDR1 and CDR2: DFQATT, SNEGSKA (reference sequence). What was sequenced was peripheral blood. The chain is built from TRBV20-1 and TRBJ1-1; D ambiguous. The source of this sequence is a man older than 75 with acute or convalescent COVID-19. The CDR3 nucleotides read TGCAGCCTCCCTAAGAACACTGAAGCTTTCTTT. Translated, it gives CSLPKNTEAFF.